The 23 T cell receptor beta chains listed next were all sequenced from one sample in a study of CD8+CD57+ T cells in acquired aplastic anemia. TCR beta VDJ combinations and CDR3 sequences were profiled from genomic DNA. MiXCR was run by TCRdb on the reads, yielding one entry per CDR3 protein. Of some 180,000 distinct CDR3 sequences detected, roughly half appear once; the ten largest clones hold approximately 2.9%. The source material was sorted CD4+, CD8+, or CD8+CD57+ T cells (not recorded which) from PBMCs. The source is a human donor in good health.

This chain uses TRBV19 with TRBJ2-1; either TRBD1 or TRBD2 may supply D (5 bases each). The germline gives CDR1 LNHDA, CDR2 SQIVND (reference sequence). This CDR3 is built from 12 residues. Trimming shortened V by 5 bases and J by 7 bases, and 9 bases separated the two germline ends. CDR3 DNA: TGTGCCAGTAGTCTCTGGGGGAATGAGCAGTTCTTC. Protein: CASSLWGNEQFF.

This clonotype has a count of ten or more. The gene calls are TRBV7-9 and TRBJ1-4; 9 bases are a match to TRBD1. The ends lost 4 bases at V and 8 bases at J; junction bases unmatched: 8. CDR1 SEHNR and CDR2 FQNEAQ come from the germline V gene (reference sequence). The CDR3 is 15 residues long. The CDR3: CASSSRDRAQEKLFF. As DNA, the CDR3 is TGTGCCAGCAGCTCCCGGGACAGGGCTCAAGAAAAACTGTTTTTT.

This clonotype has just a few counts. The chain joins TRBV19 to TRBJ2-5; D is uncertain. Per the germline V gene, CDR1 is LNHDA and CDR2 is SQIVND (reference sequence). Trimming removed 5 bases from V and 2 bases from J, with 6 bases in between. The CDR3 has 12 amino acids. The CDR3 region is CASSQVQETQYF. In nucleotides, the CDR3 is TGTGCCAGTAGTCAGGTGCAAGAGACCCAGTACTTC.

This clonotype was observed many times. This chain joins TRBV15 and TRBJ1-2; D perhaps matches TRBD1 (6 bases). With 3 bases removed from V and 1 base from J, the gap between germline ends came to 15 bases. The CDR3 is 16 amino acids. The germline V gene encodes CDR1 LNHNV and CDR2 YYDKDF (reference sequence). The CDR3 nucleotides are TGTGCCACCAGCAGGGGGACACAGGATTATAACTATGGCTACACCTTC. Residues: CATSRGTQDYNYGYTF.

V gene TRBV20-1 combines with J gene TRBJ2-5, with D unclear. V dropped 0 bases and J dropped 5 bases, with 7 bases sitting between them. Germline V gene lookup returns CDR1 DFQATT and CDR2 SNEGSKA (reference sequence). The CDR3 runs to 12 residues. The CDR3 region is CSARDGRETQYF. The CDR3 DNA is TGCAGTGCTAGAGATGGGCGGGAGACCCAGTACTTC.

The rearrangement uses TRBV7-6 and TRBJ2-5, with 9 bases aligning to TRBD2. CDR3 length: 16 residues. V lost 1 base, J lost 4 bases, and 7 bases stayed unmatched. The germline V gene encodes CDR1 SGHVS and CDR2 FNYEAQ. The CDR3 here is CASSLGSGSWAETQYF. The CDR3 DNA follows: TGTGCCAGCAGCTTAGGTAGCGGGAGTTGGGCAGAGACCCAGTACTTC. Full variable domain (missing parts from reference TRBV7-6 and TRBJ2-5): GAGVSQSPRYKVTKRGQDVALRCDPISGHVSLYWYRQALGQGPEFLTYFNYEAQQDKSGLPNDRFSAERPEGSISTLTIQRTEQRDSAMYRCASSLGSGSWAETQYFGPGTRLLVL.

This clonotype was picked up many times. The chain employs TRBV19 and TRBJ1-5; 7 bases align to TRBD1. V dropped 5 bases and J dropped 7; count of bases not matched to a gene: 5. CDR3 length: 13 amino acids. The V gene's germline CDR1 is LNHDA and CDR2 SQIVND (reference sequence). This chain's CDR3 is CASSLQGGQPQHF. Written as DNA, the CDR3 is TGTGCCAGTAGTCTTCAGGGGGGGCAGCCCCAGCATTTT. Using reference TRBV19 and TRBJ1-5 for the parts outside the CDR3, the full variable domain is DGGITQSPKYLFRKEGQNVTLSCEQNLNHDAMYWYRQDPGQGLRLIYYSQIVNDFQKGDIAEGYSVSREKKESFPLTVTSAQKNPTAFYLCASSLQGGQPQHFGDGTRLSIL.

Here the CDR3 reads CANPFYKNPGRGEAFF. CDR3 nucleotides: TGTGCCAACCCATTTTACAAGAACCCTGGGAGGGGAGAAGCTTTCTTT. J is TRBJ1-1 and V is TRBV25-1; a possible D gene is TRBD1 (5 bases). In germline, CDR1 is MGHDK, CDR2 SYGVNS. This CDR3 comprises 16 residues. V was trimmed by 10 bases and J by 8 bases, leaving 29 bases between them.

The chain recombines TRBV6-1 with TRBJ1-3; possibly TRBD1 for D (6 bases). Germline V CDR1 and CDR2: MNHNS, SASEGT. The CDR3 spans 13 residues. Trimming cost V 11 bases and J 4 bases, with 15 bases left between them. CDR3 in amino acids: CAVYPGEGNTIYF. For the CDR3, the DNA is TGTGCCGTTTACCCAGGGGAAGGAAACACCATATATTTT.

This clonotype has at least ten counts. This chain links TRBV14 with TRBJ2-2; either TRBD1 or TRBD2 may supply D (5 bases each). Deletions cut 4 bases from V and 1 base from J, with 10 bases between. CDR1 and CDR2 from the germline V gene are SGHDN and FVKESK. The CDR3 is 15 amino acids. CDR3 sequence reads: CASSRDHGNTGELFF. The CDR3 nucleotides read TGTGCCAGCAGCCGGGACCACGGGAACACCGGGGAGCTGTTTTTT.

This clonotype was seen once. This chain uses TRBV25-1 with TRBJ2-1; the D is unclear. The CDR3 sequence is 13 residues long. Trimming cost V 0 bases and J 10 bases, with 10 bases left between them. The V gene's germline CDR1 is MGHDK and CDR2 SYGVNS. This CDR3 is CASSEYGGWEQFF. Here the CDR3 DNA reads TGTGCCAGCAGTGAATATGGCGGCTGGGAGCAGTTCTTC.

V gene TRBV25-1 combines with J gene TRBJ1-2, with D possibly being TRBD1 (5 bases). The germline CDR1 and CDR2 sequences are MGHDK and SYGVNS. V was cut by 7 bases and J by 6 bases, with 9 bases left in between. The CDR3 totals 11 residues. The CDR3 spells CASTQGHGYTF. The CDR3 DNA follows: TGTGCCAGCACCCAGGGTCATGGCTACACCTTC.

In this sample, this clonotype turned up many times. The CDR3 sequence: CASSPRRSEQFF. CDR3 coding DNA: TGTGCCAGCAGCCCACGCAGGAGTGAGCAGTTCTTC. This sequence joins TRBV6-5 and TRBJ2-1; D call uncertain. Trimming removed 6 bases from V and 9 bases from J, with 12 bases in between. The CDR3 loop spans 12 amino acids. Germline values: CDR1 MNHEY, CDR2 SVGAGI.

The chain is built from TRBV7-2 and TRBJ2-7; D is uncertain. V lost 5 bases and J 0 bases, leaving 8 bases between the germline ends. This CDR3 contains 13 residues. Germline CDR1 is SGHTA and CDR2 is FQGNSA. CDR3 amino acids: CASSIGYSYEQYF. As DNA, the CDR3 is TGTGCCAGCAGCATCGGATACTCCTACGAGCAGTACTTC.

This clonotype came up once. The chain carries TRBV7-6 and TRBJ2-7; no clear D gene. Germline CDR1 SGHVS, CDR2 FNYEAQ. V dropped 4 bases and J dropped 2 bases, with 12 bases sitting between them. CDR3 length: 14 residues. The CDR3 reads CASSSSAMTYEQYF. In DNA form, the CDR3 reads TGTGCCAGCAGCTCCTCTGCCATGACCTACGAGCAGTACTTC.

This clonotype was counted many times. CDR3 residues: CSARWAGARGNEQFF. CDR3 sequence (DNA): TGCAGTGCTAGATGGGCGGGAGCACGGGGCAATGAGCAGTTCTTC. This chain uses TRBV20-1 with TRBJ2-1; TRBD2 matches at 7 bases. V was pared by 2 bases and J by 6 bases, with 10 bases of the junction left unmatched. The CDR3 runs to 15 residues. In germline, CDR1 is DFQATT, CDR2 SNEGSKA (reference sequence).

The chain has TRBV15 and TRBJ2-7; D is unclear. This CDR3 has 12 residues. The V gene's germline CDR1 is LNHNV and CDR2 YYDKDF (reference sequence). V was clipped by 3 bases and J by 6 bases, with 9 bases between them. CDR3 in amino acids: CATSSRTGEQYF. CDR3 nucleotides: TGTGCCACCAGCAGTAGAACGGGCGAGCAGTACTTC.

This clonotype has a handful of counts. The chain is built from TRBV18 and TRBJ2-7, with TRBD1 identical over 8 bases. Germline CDR1 KGHSH, CDR2 LQKENI. With 0 bases clipped from V and 3 bases from J, the junction kept 4 bases outside the gene matches. The CDR3 has 15 residues. CDR3 region: CASSPPGQGSYEQYF. As DNA, the CDR3 is TGTGCCAGCTCACCACCAGGACAGGGCAGCTACGAGCAGTACTTC. Using reference TRBV18 and TRBJ2-7 for the parts outside the CDR3, the full variable domain is NAGVMQNPRHLVRRRGQEARLRCSPMKGHSHVYWYRQLPEEGLKFMVYLQKENIIDESGMPKERFSAEFPKEGPSILRIQQVVRGDSAAYFCASSPPGQGSYEQYFGPGTRLTVT.

The chain couples TRBV7-2 to TRBJ2-7; D is uncertain. In germline, CDR1 is SGHTA, CDR2 FQGNSA. The CDR3 is 12 amino acids. Trimming took 3 bases from V and 6 from J, leaving 9 bases between them. CDR3 in DNA: TGTGCCAGCAGCTTCCAGCGTCTCGAGCAGTACTTC. Translating gives CASSFQRLEQYF.

This clonotype occurred many times. The CDR3 DNA is TGTGCCAGCAGCTTAACGAGGGGAGAGACCCAGTACTTC. This codes for CASSLTRGETQYF. The V gene is TRBV7-3, the J gene TRBJ2-5, with D perhaps TRBD1 or TRBD2 (5 bases each). The CDR3 is 13 amino acids. Germline values: CDR1 SGHTA, CDR2 FQGTGA. Trimming shortened V by 0 bases and J by 4 bases, and 6 bases separated the two germline ends.

On this clonotype: The conserved phenylalanine or tryptophan normally closing the CDR3 is absent here, so this likely arose from a read error. The limits of the CDR3 on the DNA are not certain, so only TCRdb's listed CDR3 is given. The chain has TRBV5-1 and TRBJ2-1. The CDR3 adds up to 14 amino acids, both ends counted. Per germline, CDR1 SGHRS and CDR2 YFSETQ. The CDR3 sequence: CASSLGWGNNEQLV.

This clonotype appeared a single time. V usage is TRBV11-1 and J usage is TRBJ2-3, with 10 bases fitting TRBD2. The germline V gene has CDR1 SGHAT and CDR2 FQDESV (reference sequence). The CDR3 has 15 amino acids. Trimming took 5 bases from V and 2 from J; bases not matched to a gene: 4. CDR3 sequence (DNA): TGTGCCAGCAGCGGGGGACTAGCGAACACAGATACGCAGTATTTT. This encodes CASSGGLANTDTQYF.

This clonotype was seen at least ten times. V is TRBV20-1 and J is TRBJ2-7, with TRBD2 identical over 14 bases. CDR1 is DFQATT, CDR2 SNEGSKA, per germline (reference sequence). This CDR3 has 19 amino acids. V was pared by 1 base and J by 0 bases, with 11 bases of the junction left unmatched. CDR3 protein: CSARGGTSGRGAPSYEQYF. DNA for the CDR3: TGCAGTGCTAGAGGGGGGACTAGCGGGAGAGGGGCTCCCTCCTACGAGCAGTACTTC.